This T cell receptor beta chain was retrieved from a study of T-cell reconstitution after alpha-beta-depleted transplantation in children. Unique molecular identifiers were incorporated when the TCRbeta library was constructed. TCRdb re-called the PCR reads through MiXCR, storing one row per CDR3 protein. The sample contains just under 550,000 distinct CDR3 sequences, approximately 20% of which appear only once. V was pared by 6 bases and J by 7 bases, with 15 bases between. This CDR3 comprises 13 residues. Source: PBMCs from the stem cell graft donor, taken from the stem cell graft. V and J are TRBV12-3 or TRBV12-4 and TRBJ1-1, with TRBD1 as a possible D gene (6 bases). The sequence derives from a human donor who donated a stem cell graft to a child with acute lymphoblastic leukemia. CDR3 coding DNA: TGTGCCAGCAGCAGGACAGCACGCAATGAAGCTTTCTTT. It encodes CASSRTARNEAFF.